This record looks at one T cell receptor (beta chain) sequence and its context. The data were obtained in a study of tumor-infiltrating lymphocytes in primary liver carcinoma. The overall study: Tissue type made little difference to sample yields of roughly 3.5 to 7.5 million productive TCRbeta reads.

Synthesis of TCR beta cDNA was carried out from 500 ng total RNA with a constant-region primer. Slightly modified ARM-PCR with three nested multiplex PCR rounds yielded TCR beta libraries. Rounds one and two of PCR, each of 10 to 11 cycles, were primed with TRBV1-TRBV30 forward primers and a C-beta reverse primer. TCRdb fed the multiplex PCR reads into MiXCR, producing one record per CDR3 protein. The table has around 100,000 distinct CDR3 sequences, around 73% seen once. Between the trimmed V and J ends, which lost 3 bases and 5 bases, there was a span of 17 bases. The CDR3 is made up of 16 amino acids. The source material, about 20-30 mg of unsorted bulk tissue, was used to co-extract RNA and DNA.

This sequence joins TRBV12-3 or TRBV12-4 and TRBJ2-1, with D tentatively TRBD1 or TRBD2 (6 bases each). Source material: liver tumor tissue from sampling region 2. Subset described: tumor region T2, inferior pole. This receptor was obtained from a woman in her sixties with primary liver carcinoma and hepatitis B virus infection. DNA for the CDR3: TGTGCCAGCAGTTTTTTGGCTAGCGAGGGGGACAATGAGCAGTTCTTC. Its protein is CASSFLASEGDNEQFF.